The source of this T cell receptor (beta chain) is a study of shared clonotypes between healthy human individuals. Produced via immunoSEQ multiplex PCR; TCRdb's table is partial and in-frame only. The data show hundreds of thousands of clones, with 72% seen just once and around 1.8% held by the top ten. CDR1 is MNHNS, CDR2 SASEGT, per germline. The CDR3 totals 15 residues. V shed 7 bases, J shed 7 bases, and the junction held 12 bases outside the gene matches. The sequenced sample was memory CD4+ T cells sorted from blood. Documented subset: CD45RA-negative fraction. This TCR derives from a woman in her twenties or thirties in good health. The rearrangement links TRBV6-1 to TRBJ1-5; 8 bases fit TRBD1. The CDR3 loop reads CASTEGAGGLQPQHF. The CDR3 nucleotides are TGTGCCAGCACCGAGGGGGCAGGGGGCTTGCAGCCCCAGCATTTT.